Reported below is one T cell receptor beta chain. This entry is derived from a study of blood T cell repertoires in COVID-19. In the study overall: The analysed material was cDNA or gDNA that came from T cells, B-cell-depleted T cells, or PBMCs.

While infection was still active, Seattle patients were enrolled and then followed longitudinally. In the study's own analysis: How many nucleated cells were present was estimated from reference gene primer amplification. Data came from immunoSEQ multiplex PCR; TCRdb stores just in-frame clones and leaves some out. That table is the source of V, J and clone size, and D and trimming were worked out from the DNA. The sample has hundreds of thousands of clones, about 87% seen once. Germline loops: CDR1 SGHKS, CDR2 YYEKEE (reference sequence). The CDR3 is 14 residues long. Trimming stripped 0 bases from V and 0 bases from J, with 6 bases between.

V gene TRBV5-5 combines with J gene TRBJ1-1; the D is unclear. The TCR was taken from a woman aged 55-75 years with COVID-19, enrolled during active disease. The material sequenced was peripheral blood. As DNA, the CDR3 is TGTGCCAGCAGCTTGGGGAGTTTGAACACTGAAGCTTTCTTT. Its translation is CASSLGSLNTEAFF.